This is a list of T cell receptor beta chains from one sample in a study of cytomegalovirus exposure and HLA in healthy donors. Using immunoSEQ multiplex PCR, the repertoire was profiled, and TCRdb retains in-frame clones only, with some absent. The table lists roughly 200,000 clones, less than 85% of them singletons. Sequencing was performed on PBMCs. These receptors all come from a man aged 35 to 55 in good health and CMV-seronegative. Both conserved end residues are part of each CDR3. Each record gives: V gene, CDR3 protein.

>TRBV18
CASSPGPSYEQYF
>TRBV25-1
CASSGDSTEAFF
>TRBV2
CASSGQGSGNTIYF
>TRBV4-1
CASSQLPGQSNSPLHF
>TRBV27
CASSLGTSGRPWYNEQFF
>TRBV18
CASSIQGGWTEAFF
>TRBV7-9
CASSREQGAYTEAFF
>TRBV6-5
CASSYSAGNQPQHF
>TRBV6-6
CASISDRDLYEQYF
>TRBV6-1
CASSAGQFLYGYTF
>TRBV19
CASSIGALGAIGLGGYTF
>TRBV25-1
CASTAGGRTEAFF
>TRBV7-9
CASSSHRDRGVEGYTF
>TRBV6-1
CASRPDGAKNIQYF
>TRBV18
CASSPTGLVDF
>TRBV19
CASRSGRDGNTIYF